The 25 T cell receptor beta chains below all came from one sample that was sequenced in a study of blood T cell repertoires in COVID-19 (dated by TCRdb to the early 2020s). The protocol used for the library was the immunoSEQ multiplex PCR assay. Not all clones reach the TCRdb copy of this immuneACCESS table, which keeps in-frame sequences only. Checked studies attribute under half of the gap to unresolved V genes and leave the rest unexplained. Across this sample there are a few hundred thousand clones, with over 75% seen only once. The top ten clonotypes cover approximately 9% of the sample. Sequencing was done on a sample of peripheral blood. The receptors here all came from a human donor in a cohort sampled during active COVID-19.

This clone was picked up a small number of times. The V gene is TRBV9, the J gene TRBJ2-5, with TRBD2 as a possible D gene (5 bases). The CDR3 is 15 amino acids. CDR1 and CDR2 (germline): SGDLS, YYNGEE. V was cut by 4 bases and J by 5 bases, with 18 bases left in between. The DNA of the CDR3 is TGTGCCAGCAGCCCTCGACTGACTAATCTGGAGACCCAGTACTTC. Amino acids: CASSPRLTNLETQYF.

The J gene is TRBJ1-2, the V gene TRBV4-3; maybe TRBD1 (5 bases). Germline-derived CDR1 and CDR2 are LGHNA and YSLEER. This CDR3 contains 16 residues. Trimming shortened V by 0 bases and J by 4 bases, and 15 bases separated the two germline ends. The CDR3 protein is CASSQEVHRPGYGYTF. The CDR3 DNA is TGCGCCAGCAGCCAAGAAGTGCACAGGCCTGGCTATGGCTACACCTTC.

CDR3 coding DNA: TGCGCCAGTCAGCGGGGGGAAACCTACAATGAGCAGTTCTTC. Protein product: CASQRGETYNEQFF. V gene TRBV10-2 combines with J gene TRBJ2-1, with TRBD2 matching 9 bases. The CDR3 loop spans 14 amino acids. Germline CDR1 reads WSHSY; CDR2 reads SAAADI. J gave up 2 bases and V 9 bases, and 5 bases lay outside the gene matches.

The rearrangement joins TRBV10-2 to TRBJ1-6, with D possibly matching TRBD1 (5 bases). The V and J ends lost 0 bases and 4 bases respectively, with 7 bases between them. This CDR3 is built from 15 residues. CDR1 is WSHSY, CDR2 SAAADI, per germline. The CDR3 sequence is CASSESSGYNSPLHF. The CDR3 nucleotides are TGCGCCAGCAGTGAGTCGTCAGGGTATAATTCACCCCTCCACTTT.

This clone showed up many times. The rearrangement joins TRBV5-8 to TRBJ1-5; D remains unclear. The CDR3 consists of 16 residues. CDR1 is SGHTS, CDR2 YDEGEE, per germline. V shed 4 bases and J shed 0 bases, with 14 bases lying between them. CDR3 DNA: TGTGCCAGCAGCCAATTCAGTCCGTATAGCAATCAGCCCCAGCATTTT. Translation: CASSQFSPYSNQPQHF.

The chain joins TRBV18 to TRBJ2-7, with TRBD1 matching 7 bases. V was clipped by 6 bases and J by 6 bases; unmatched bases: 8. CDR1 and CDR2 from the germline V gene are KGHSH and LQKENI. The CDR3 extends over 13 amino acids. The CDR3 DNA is TGTGCCAGCTCCTCGTCCGGGACAGTCGAGCAGTACTTC. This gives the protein CASSSSGTVEQYF.

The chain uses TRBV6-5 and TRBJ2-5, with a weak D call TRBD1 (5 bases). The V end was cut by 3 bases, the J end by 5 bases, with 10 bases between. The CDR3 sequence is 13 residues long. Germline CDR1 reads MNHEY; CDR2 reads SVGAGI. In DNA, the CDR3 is TGTGCCAGCAGTTATTGGGCAGGGGAGACCCAGTACTTC. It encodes CASSYWAGETQYF.

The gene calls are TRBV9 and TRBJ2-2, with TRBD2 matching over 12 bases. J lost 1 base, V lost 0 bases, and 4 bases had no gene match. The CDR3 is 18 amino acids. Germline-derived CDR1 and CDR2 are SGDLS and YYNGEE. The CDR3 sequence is CASSVGATSGRNTGELFF. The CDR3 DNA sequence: TGTGCCAGCAGCGTAGGAGCGACTAGCGGGAGGAACACCGGGGAGCTGTTTTTT.

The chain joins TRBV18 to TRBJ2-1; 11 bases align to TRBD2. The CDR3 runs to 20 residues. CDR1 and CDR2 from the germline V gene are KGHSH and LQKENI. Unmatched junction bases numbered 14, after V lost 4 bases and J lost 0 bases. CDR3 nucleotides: TGTGCCAGCTCACAATTTTATAGCGGGGGGGACCTGAGCTCCTACAATGAGCAGTTCTTC. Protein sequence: CASSQFYSGGDLSSYNEQFF.

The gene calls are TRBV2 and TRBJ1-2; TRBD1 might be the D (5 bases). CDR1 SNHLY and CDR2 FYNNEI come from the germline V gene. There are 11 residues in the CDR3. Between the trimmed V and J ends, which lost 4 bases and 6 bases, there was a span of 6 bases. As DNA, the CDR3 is TGTGCCAGCAGTGTGGACAATGGCTACACCTTC. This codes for CASSVDNGYTF.

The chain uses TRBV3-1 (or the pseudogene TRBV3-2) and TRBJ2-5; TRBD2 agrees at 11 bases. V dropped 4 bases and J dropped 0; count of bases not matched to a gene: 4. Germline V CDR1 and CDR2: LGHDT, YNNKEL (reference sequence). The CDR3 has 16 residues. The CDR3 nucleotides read TGTGCCAGCAGCCGAACACTAGCGGGGGACCAAGAGACCCAGTACTTC. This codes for CASSRTLAGDQETQYF.

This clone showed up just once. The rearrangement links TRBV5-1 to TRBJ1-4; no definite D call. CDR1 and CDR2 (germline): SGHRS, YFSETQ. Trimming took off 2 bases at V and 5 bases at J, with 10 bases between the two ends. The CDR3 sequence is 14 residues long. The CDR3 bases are TGCGCCAGCAGCTTTTCGAGCGGGAATGAAAAACTGTTTTTT. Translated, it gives CASSFSSGNEKLFF.

The CDR3: CASSPTGYTEAFF. In DNA form, the CDR3 reads TGTGCCAGCAGTCCCACAGGATACACTGAAGCTTTCTTT. V usage is TRBV28 and J usage is TRBJ1-1; a possible D gene is TRBD1 (5 bases). Trimming removed 5 bases from V and 3 bases from J, with 10 bases in between. Germline V gene data show CDR1 as MDHEN and CDR2 as SYDVKM. The CDR3 is 13 residues long. Full variable domain (missing parts from reference TRBV28 and TRBJ1-1): DVKVTQSSRYLVKRTGEKVFLECVQDMDHENMFWYRQDPGLGLRLIYFSYDVKMKEKGDIPEGYSVSREKKERFSLILESASTNQTSMYLCASSPTGYTEAFFGQGTRLTVV.

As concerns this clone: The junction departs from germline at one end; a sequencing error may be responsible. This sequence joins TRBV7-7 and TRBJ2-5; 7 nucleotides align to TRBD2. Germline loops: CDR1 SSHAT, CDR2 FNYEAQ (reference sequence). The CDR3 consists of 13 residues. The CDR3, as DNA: TGTGCTAGCAGCTCGACTAGCTGGGAGACCCAGTACTTC. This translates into CASSSTSWETQYF.

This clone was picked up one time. CDR3 sequence (DNA): TGCAGCGTCCGTCCGGTGGGCCCTCAAGTGGCCCAGTACTTC. It codes for CSVRPVGPQVAQYF. The chain combines TRBV29-1 with TRBJ2-5; D unresolved. The germline V gene has CDR1 SQVTM and CDR2 ANQGSEA. CDR3 length equals 14 residues. V lost 6 bases and J lost 9, with 23 bases in between.

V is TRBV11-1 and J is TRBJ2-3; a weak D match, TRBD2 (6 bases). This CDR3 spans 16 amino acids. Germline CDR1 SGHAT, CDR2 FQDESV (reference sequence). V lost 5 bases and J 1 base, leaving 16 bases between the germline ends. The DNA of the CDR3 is TGTGCCAGCAGCACCCGCGGGGCGGCTCGCACAGATACGCAGTATTTT. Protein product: CASSTRGAARTDTQYF.

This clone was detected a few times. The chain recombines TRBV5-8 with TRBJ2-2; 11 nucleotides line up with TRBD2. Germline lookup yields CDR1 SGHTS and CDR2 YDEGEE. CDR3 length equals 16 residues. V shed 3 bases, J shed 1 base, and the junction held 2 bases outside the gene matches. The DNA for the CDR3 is TGTGCCAGCAGCTCCACTAGCGGGAGGAACACCGGGGAGCTGTTTTTT. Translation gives CASSSTSGRNTGELFF.

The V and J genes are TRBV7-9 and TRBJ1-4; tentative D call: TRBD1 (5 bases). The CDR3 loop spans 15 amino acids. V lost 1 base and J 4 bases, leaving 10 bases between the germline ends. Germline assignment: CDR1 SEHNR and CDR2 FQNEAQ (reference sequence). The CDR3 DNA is TGTGCCAGCAGCTTAGAGCGGGGGAATAATGAAAAACTGTTTTTT. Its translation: CASSLERGNNEKLFF.

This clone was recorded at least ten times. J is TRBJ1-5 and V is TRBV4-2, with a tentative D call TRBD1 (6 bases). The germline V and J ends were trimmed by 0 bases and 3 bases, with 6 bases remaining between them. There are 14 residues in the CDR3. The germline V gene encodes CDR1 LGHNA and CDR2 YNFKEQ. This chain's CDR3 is CASSQEGHNQPQHF. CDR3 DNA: TGTGCCAGCAGCCAAGAGGGACACAATCAGCCCCAGCATTTT.

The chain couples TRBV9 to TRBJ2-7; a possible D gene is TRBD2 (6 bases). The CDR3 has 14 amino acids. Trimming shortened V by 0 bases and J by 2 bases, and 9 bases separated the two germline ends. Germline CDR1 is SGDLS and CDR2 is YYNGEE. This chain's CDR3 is CASSVEASAYEQYF. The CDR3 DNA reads TGTGCCAGCAGCGTAGAGGCTAGCGCCTACGAGCAGTACTTC.

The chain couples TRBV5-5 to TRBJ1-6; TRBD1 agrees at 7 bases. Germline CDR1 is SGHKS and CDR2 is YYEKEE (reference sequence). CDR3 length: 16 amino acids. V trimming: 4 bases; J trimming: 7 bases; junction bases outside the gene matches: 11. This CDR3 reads CASSKDRTFRNSPLHF. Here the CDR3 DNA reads TGTGCCAGCAGCAAGGACAGGACTTTTAGAAATTCACCCCTCCACTTT. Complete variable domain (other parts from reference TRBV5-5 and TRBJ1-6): DAGVTQSPTHLIKTRGQQVTLRCSPISGHKSVSWYQQVLGQGPQFIFQYYEKEERGRGNFPDRFSARQFPNYSSELNVNALLLGDSALYLCASSKDRTFRNSPLHFGNGTRLTVT.

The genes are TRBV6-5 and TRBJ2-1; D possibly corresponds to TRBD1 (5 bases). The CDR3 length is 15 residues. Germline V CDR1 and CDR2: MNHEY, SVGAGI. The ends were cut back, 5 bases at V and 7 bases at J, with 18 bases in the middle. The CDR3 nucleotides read TGTGCCAGCAGTCCTGGGATGGGGCGCAAGAATGAGCAGTTCTTC. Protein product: CASSPGMGRKNEQFF.

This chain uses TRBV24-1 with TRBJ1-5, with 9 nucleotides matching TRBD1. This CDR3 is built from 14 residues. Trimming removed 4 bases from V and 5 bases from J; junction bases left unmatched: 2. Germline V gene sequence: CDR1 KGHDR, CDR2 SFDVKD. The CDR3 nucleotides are TGTGCCACCAGTGAACAGGGGGCATATCAGCCCCAGCATTTT. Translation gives CATSEQGAYQPQHF.

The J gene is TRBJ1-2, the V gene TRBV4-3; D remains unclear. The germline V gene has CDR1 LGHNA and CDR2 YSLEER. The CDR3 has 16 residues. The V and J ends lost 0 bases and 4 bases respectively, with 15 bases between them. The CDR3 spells CASSQDGQNPLYGYTF. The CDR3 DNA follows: TGCGCCAGCAGCCAAGATGGGCAGAACCCTCTCTATGGCTACACCTTC.

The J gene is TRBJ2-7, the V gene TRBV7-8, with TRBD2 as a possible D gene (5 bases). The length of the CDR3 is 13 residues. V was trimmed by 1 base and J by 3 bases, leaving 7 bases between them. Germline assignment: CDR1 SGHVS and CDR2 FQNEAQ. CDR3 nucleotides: TGTGCCAGCAGCTTAGGAGAGGGCTACGAGCAGTACTTC. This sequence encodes CASSLGEGYEQYF.